The present entry profiles one T cell receptor beta chain with its context. Generated by immunoSEQ multiplex PCR, the TCRdb table keeps only in-frame clones and is missing some. The sample has approximately 63,000 clones, around 74% seen once; the top ten hold about a tenth. This entry is derived from a study of OX40 agonist ivuxolimab in advanced cancers. Study-level information: One hepatocellular carcinoma and a couple of cutaneous melanoma patients partially responded.

Germline assignment: CDR1 LGHNA and CDR2 YSLEER. The germline V and J ends were trimmed by 1 base and 4 bases, with 16 bases remaining between them. CDR3 length equals 16 residues. The source material was CD4+ or CD8+ T cells sorted from blood, sampled in a trial of the OX40 agonist ivuxolimab. The TCR sequence derives from an adult with an advanced solid tumor such as melanoma, head and neck, liver or kidney cancer. This rearrangement joins TRBV4-3 to TRBJ1-2; weak D call: TRBD1 (6 bases). CDR3 nucleotide sequence: TGCGCCAGCAGCCAAGGGTACAGGGAAGGCGGCTATGGCTACACCTTC. This sequence encodes CASSQGYREGGYGYTF.